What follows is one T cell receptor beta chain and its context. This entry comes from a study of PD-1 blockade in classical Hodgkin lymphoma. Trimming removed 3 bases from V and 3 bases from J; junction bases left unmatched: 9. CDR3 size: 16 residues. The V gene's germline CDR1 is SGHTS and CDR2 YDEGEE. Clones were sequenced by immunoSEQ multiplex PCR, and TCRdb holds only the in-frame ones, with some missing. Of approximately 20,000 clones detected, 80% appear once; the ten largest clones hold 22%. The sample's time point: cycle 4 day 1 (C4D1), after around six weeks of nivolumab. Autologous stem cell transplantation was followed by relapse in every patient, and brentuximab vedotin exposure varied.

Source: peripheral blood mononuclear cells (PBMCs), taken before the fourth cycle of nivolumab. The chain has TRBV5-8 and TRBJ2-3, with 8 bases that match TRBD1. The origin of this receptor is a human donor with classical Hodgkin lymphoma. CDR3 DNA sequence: TGTGCCAGCAGCTCCCCGGACAGGGCGGGGACAGATACGCAGTATTTT. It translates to CASSSPDRAGTDTQYF. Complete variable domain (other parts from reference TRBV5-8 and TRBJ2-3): EAGVTQSPTHLIKTRGQQATLRCSPISGHTSVYWYQQALGLGLQFLLWYDEGEERNRGNFPPRFSGRQFPNYSSELNVNALELEDSALYLCASSSPDRAGTDTQYFGPGTRLTVL.